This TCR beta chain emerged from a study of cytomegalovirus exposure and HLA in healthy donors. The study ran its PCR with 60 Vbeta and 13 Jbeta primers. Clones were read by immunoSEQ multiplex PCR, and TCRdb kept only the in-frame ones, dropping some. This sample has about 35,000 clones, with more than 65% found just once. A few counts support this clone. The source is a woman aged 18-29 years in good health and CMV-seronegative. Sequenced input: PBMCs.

CDR3 sequence reads: CASSLGAANSYEQYF. The DNA for the CDR3 is TGCGCCAGCAGCTTGGGCGCCGCCAACTCCTACGAGCAGTACTTC. This chain joins TRBV5-1 and TRBJ2-7; D is ambiguous. The CDR3 loop spans 15 amino acids. CDR1 is SGHRS, CDR2 YFSETQ, per germline. V lost 0 bases and J lost 0, with 10 bases in between.